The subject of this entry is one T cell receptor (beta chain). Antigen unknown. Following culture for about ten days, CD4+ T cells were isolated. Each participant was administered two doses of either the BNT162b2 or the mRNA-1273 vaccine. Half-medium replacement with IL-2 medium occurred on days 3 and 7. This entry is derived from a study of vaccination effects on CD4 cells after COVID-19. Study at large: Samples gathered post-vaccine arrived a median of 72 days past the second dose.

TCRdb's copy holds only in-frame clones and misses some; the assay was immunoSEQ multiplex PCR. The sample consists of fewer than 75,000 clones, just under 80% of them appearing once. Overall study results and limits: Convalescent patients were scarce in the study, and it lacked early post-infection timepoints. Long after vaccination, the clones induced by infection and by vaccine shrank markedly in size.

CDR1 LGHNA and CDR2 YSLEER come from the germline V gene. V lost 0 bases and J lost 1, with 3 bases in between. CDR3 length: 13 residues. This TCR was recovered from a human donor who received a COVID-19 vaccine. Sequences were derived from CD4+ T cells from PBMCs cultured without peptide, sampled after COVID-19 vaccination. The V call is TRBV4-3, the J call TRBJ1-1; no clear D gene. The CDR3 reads CASSQDSNTEAFF. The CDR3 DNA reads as TGCGCCAGCAGCCAAGACTCGAACACTGAAGCTTTCTTT.